This entry lists 9 T cell receptor beta chains sequenced from one sample in a study of early T cells in non-severe SARS-CoV-2 infection. TCRdb used MiXCR to reprocess the 5' RACE reads, holding one entry per CDR3 protein. The repertoire holds some 58,000 distinct CDR3 sequences, with approximately 10% as singletons. Sequenced material: whole blood, taken at baseline. These receptors all stem from an adult who was a healthcare worker with PCR-confirmed SARS-CoV-2 infection or an uninfected control (not recorded which).

V is TRBV7-9 and J is TRBJ2-2, with a tentative D call TRBD1 (6 bases). V was shortened by 5 bases and J by 0 bases, with 7 bases between the two germline ends. Per the germline V gene, CDR1 is SEHNR and CDR2 is FQNEAQ (reference sequence). The CDR3 has 14 residues. In DNA form, the CDR3 reads TGTGCCAGCAGCGGGACACCGAACACCGGGGAGCTGTTTTTT. Its protein product is CASSGTPNTGELFF.

This clonotype has more than one count but fewer than ten. The chain joins TRBV13 to TRBJ2-7; tentative D call: TRBD2 (6 bases). CDR3 size: 15 residues. Trimming took 5 bases from V and 3 from J, leaving 17 bases between them. Germline values: CDR1 PRHDT, CDR2 FYEKMQ (reference sequence). CDR3 in amino acids: CASSPSWGESYEQYF. As DNA, the CDR3 is TGTGCCAGCAGCCCCTCGTGGGGGGAGAGCTACGAGCAGTACTTC.

This chain joins TRBV7-2 and TRBJ1-2; D might be TRBD1 (5 bases). Looked up from germline, CDR1 is SGHTA and CDR2 is FQGNSA. Trimming removed 4 bases from V and 8 bases from J, with 17 bases in between. This CDR3 is 14 amino acids long. CDR3 sequence (DNA): TGTGCCAGCAGCTCAAATCAGGGAGTAGGGGGCTACACCTTC. This encodes CASSSNQGVGGYTF.

In its sample, this clonotype ranks as medium-sized. The chain is built from TRBV7-9 and TRBJ1-1; the D is unclear. The V gene lost 4 bases and the J gene lost 3 bases, with 12 bases spanning the gap. The CDR3 is made up of 14 amino acids. The germline CDR1 and CDR2 sequences are SEHNR and FQNEAQ (reference sequence). The CDR3 DNA reads as TGTGCCAGCAGCTCCTCCAACACAGACACTGAAGCTTTCTTT. Its protein is CASSSSNTDTEAFF.

This clonotype was seen only a few times. The rearrangement uses TRBV5-6 and TRBJ2-4; TRBD1 might be the D (5 bases). Germline values: CDR1 SGHDT, CDR2 YYEEEE. CDR3 size: 12 residues. V lost 5 bases and J 12 bases, leaving 15 bases between the germline ends. CDR3 sequence: CASSTTGTTQYF. CDR3 sequence (DNA): TGTGCCAGCAGTACCACAGGTACCACTCAGTACTTC.

The chain joins TRBV12-3 or TRBV12-4 to TRBJ1-1; no reliable D call. V lost 2 bases and J lost 6, with 7 bases in between. This CDR3 is 12 amino acids long. CDR3 protein: CASSLKVPEAFF. The CDR3 DNA sequence: TGTGCCAGCAGTTTAAAGGTCCCTGAAGCTTTCTTT.

This CDR3 is CASSEGQPASAFF. The CDR3 DNA is TGTGCCAGCAGTGAGGGACAGCCTGCATCGGCTTTCTTT. V gene TRBV25-1 combines with J gene TRBJ1-1; TRBD1 matches at 7 bases. J lost 11 bases, V lost 3 bases, and 9 bases had no gene match. In germline, CDR1 is MGHDK, CDR2 SYGVNS. The CDR3 sequence is 13 residues long. Together with reference TRBV25-1 and TRBJ1-1, the CDR3 gives the full variable domain: EADIYQTPRYLVIGTGKKITLECSQTMGHDKMYWYQQDPGMELHLIHYSYGVNSTEKGDLSSESTVSRIRTEHFPLTLESARPSHTSQYLCASSEGQPASAFFGQGTRLTVV.

The J gene is TRBJ1-1, the V gene TRBV6-2 or TRBV6-3; tentative D call: TRBD1 (6 bases). CDR3 length: 14 amino acids. The germline V and J ends were trimmed by 7 bases and 4 bases, with 16 bases remaining between them. From germline, CDR1 is MNHEY and CDR2 SVGEGT. CDR3 residues: CASMGATGRTEAFF. The CDR3 DNA is TGTGCCAGCATGGGGGCCACAGGGCGCACTGAAGCTTTCTTT.

This clonotype was observed a handful of times. The CDR3 here is CSASKLAGNAQTQYF. In DNA, the CDR3 is TGCAGTGCTAGCAAACTAGCGGGGAACGCACAGACCCAGTACTTC. This sequence joins TRBV20-1 and TRBJ2-5, with 10 bases that match TRBD2. This CDR3 contains 15 residues. V shed 3 bases and J 6 bases; nucleotides not matched to a gene: 10. CDR1 and CDR2 from the germline V gene are DFQATT and SNEGSKA (reference sequence).